The TCR beta chain under discussion was sequenced for a study of shared clonotypes between healthy human individuals. Overall study: A couple of female and three male donors aged 18 to 49 were enrolled.

The authors loaded 200 ng DNA, roughly 33,000 T cell genomes, into sorted-subset replicate PCRs. TCRdb keeps only in-frame clones here, not all; method: immunoSEQ multiplex PCR. The data contain about 2.4 million clones, approximately 94% of them singletons. With respect to this clone: Antigen unknown. Within the sample, other DNA sequences also encode this same CDR3.

Findings of the study overall: On the whole, naive subsets had larger estimated richness than memory subsets had.

Trimming at V came to 4 bases and at J to 1 base, leaving 4 bases not matched to a gene. The CDR3 runs to 15 residues. The germline CDR1 and CDR2 sequences are SGHTA and FQGTGA. The TCR comes from a man aged 18 to 35 in good health. The sample was naive CD4+ T cells sorted from blood. The subset is: CD45RA+ positively selected. V is TRBV7-3 and J is TRBJ2-5, with 9 bases aligning to TRBD2. DNA of the CDR3: TGTGCCAGCAGCTCGGGACTAGCCGGCCAAGAGACCCAGTACTTC. Amino acids: CASSSGLAGQETQYF.